This T cell receptor beta chain was recorded in a study of control samples from healthy donors and cancer patients. Assay: immunoSEQ multiplex PCR; the TCRdb copy retains only in-frame clones and omits some. Here the sample spans 100,000 to 150,000 clones, more than 85% being singletons. This TCR derives from a man between 18 and 29 years old in good health. Sequencing was done on a sample of blood.

CDR3 amino acids: CASGGHNQPQHF. The CDR3 DNA sequence: TGTGCCAGCGGGGGTCACAATCAGCCCCAGCATTTT. The chain is built from TRBV2 and TRBJ1-5; the D gene is possibly TRBD1 (5 bases). The CDR3 is 12 residues long. Germline V gene data show CDR1 as SNHLY and CDR2 as FYNNEI. Trimming pared 8 bases from V and 3 bases from J, leaving 8 bases between.